This T cell receptor (beta chain) was sequenced during a study of CD8 T cells in ankylosing spondylitis. Quantitative 5'-RACE with molecular barcodes was used to make the TCR beta libraries. TCRdb fed the 5' RACE reads into MiXCR, producing one record per CDR3 protein. Among roughly 350,000 distinct CDR3 sequences listed, 8% were seen once. Study-level points and caveats: Disease-linked clones proved CD8+ and comparatively uncommon in peripheral blood. Clones tied to disease were said to be significantly enriched in matched ankylosing spondylitis synovial fluid. The study identified a TCR beta motif of 7 or 8 highly homologous variants that appeared characteristic of ankylosing spondylitis blood.

Of note for this clonotype: Its cognate antigen is unknown.

The sequencing sample was made of blood, either unsorted or a sorted T cell fraction (not recorded which). This receptor was taken from a male donor with ankylosing spondylitis.

CDR3 coding DNA: TGTGCCAGCAGTTTTAGTCCTCGGGGCTCGACCTACGAGCAGTACTTC. The encoded protein is CASSFSPRGSTYEQYF. The chain is built from TRBV28 and TRBJ2-7; D tentatively reads TRBD1 or TRBD2 (5 bases each). V lost 3 bases, J lost 2 bases, and 17 bases lay in between. Germline V gene lookup returns CDR1 MDHEN and CDR2 SYDVKM. The CDR3 is made up of 16 amino acids.